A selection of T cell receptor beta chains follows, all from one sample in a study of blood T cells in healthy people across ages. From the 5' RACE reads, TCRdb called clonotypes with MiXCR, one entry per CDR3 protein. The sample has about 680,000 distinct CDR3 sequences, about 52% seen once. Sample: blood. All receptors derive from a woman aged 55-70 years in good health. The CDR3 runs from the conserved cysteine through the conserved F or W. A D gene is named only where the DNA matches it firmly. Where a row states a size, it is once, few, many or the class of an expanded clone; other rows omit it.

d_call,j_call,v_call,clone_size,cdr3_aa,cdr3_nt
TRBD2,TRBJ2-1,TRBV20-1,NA,CSEMDTSGTNEQFF,TGCAGTGAAATGGATACTAGCGGGACAAATGAGCAGTTCTTC
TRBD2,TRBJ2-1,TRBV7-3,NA,CASSLTLADNEQFF,TGTGCCAGCAGCTTAACCCTAGCGGACAATGAGCAGTTCTTC
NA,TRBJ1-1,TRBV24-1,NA,CATSARTGNTEAFF,TGTGCCACCAGTGCCCGGACGGGGAACACTGAAGCTTTCTTT
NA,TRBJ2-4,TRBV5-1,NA,CASRLGTLAKNIQYF,TGCGCCAGCAGACTGGGAACTCTGGCCAAAAACATTCAGTACTTC
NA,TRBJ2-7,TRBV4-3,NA,CASSPSASSYEQYF,TGCGCCAGCAGCCCGTCAGCGAGCTCCTACGAGCAGTACTTC
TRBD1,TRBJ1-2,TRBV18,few,CASSPDRVYYGYTF,TGTGCCAGCTCCCCCGACAGGGTCTACTATGGCTACACCTTC
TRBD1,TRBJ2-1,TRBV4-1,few,CASSRIRDRPYNEQFF,TGCGCCAGCAGCCGCATCCGGGACAGGCCCTACAATGAGCAGTTCTTC
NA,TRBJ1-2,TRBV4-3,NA,CASRLNPTVRYGYTF,TGCGCCAGCAGACTCAATCCGACGGTTCGCTATGGCTACACCTTC
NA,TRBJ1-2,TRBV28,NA,CASSLWSRKAGYGYTF,TGTGCCAGCAGTTTATGGTCCCGGAAGGCTGGCTATGGCTACACCTTC
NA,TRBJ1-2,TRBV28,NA,CASSFYGSFYGYTF,TGTGCCAGCAGTTTCTACGGCTCATTCTATGGCTACACCTTC
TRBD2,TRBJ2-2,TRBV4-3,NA,CASSLEAGGYSGELFF,TGCGCCAGCAGCCTCGAAGCGGGAGGATACTCCGGGGAGCTGTTTTTT
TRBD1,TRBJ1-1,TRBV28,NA,CASSSAGQGGGTEAFF,TGTGCCAGCAGTTCCGCCGGACAGGGGGGTGGCACTGAAGCTTTCTTT
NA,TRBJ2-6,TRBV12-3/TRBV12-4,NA,CASSLGRPFSGANVLTF,TGTGCCAGCAGCTTGGGTCGCCCCTTCTCTGGGGCCAACGTCCTGACTTTC
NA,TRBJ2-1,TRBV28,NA,CASKEGISYNEQFF,TGTGCCAGCAAGGAGGGGATCTCCTACAATGAGCAGTTCTTC
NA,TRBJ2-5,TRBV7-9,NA,CASSSIRLSQETQYF,TGTGCCAGCAGCTCGATCCGACTTTCTCAAGAGACCCAGTACTTC
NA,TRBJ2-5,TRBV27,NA,CASSFIGAETQYF,TGTGCCAGCAGTTTTATCGGGGCCGAGACCCAGTACTTC
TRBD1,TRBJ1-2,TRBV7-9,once,CASSTGQTNYGYTF,TGTGCCAGCAGCACGGGACAGACTAACTATGGCTACACCTTC
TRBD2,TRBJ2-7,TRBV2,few,CATQTGTSSHEQYF,TGTGCAACCCAGACCGGGACTAGTTCCCACGAGCAGTACTTC
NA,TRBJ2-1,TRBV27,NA,CASSPRLTIYNEQFF,TGTGCCAGCAGTCCACGACTCACTATATACAATGAGCAGTTCTTC
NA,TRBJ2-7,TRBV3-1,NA,CASSPLPGSYEQYF,TGTGCCAGCAGCCCCCTCCCTGGCTCCTACGAGCAGTACTTC
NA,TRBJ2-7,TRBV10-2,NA,CASTDTAYYEQYF,TGCGCCAGCACTGACACGGCCTACTACGAGCAGTACTTC
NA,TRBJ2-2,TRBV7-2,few,CASSLVLSGELFF,TGTGCCAGCAGCTTAGTGCTTTCCGGGGAGCTGTTTTTT
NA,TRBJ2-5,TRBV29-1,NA,CSGGSQETQYF,TGCAGCGGGGGCAGCCAAGAGACCCAGTACTTC
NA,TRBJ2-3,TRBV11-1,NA,CASREGATDTQYF,TGTGCCAGCAGGGAGGGGGCCACAGATACGCAGTATTTT